The T cell receptor beta chain under discussion was sequenced for a study of early T cells in non-severe SARS-CoV-2 infection. TCRdb reanalysed the 5' RACE reads using MiXCR and keeps one entry per CDR3 protein. The sample has around 64,000 distinct CDR3 sequences; roughly an eighth are singletons. The length of the CDR3 is 16 residues. The V segment lost 3 bases and the J segment 2 bases; nucleotides outside the gene matches: 9. Germline-derived CDR1 and CDR2 are SGHTA and FQGNSA. The receptor's source is an adult who was a healthcare worker with PCR-confirmed SARS-CoV-2 infection or an uninfected control (not recorded which). Specimen: whole blood, collected at baseline. J is TRBJ2-5 and V is TRBV7-2; 7 bases agree with TRBD2. CDR3 nucleotide sequence: TGTGCCAGCAGCTTGAGCTGGCGGGAGATACAAGAGACCCAGTACTTC. This codes for CASSLSWREIQETQYF. Full variable domain (rest looked up from reference TRBV7-2 and TRBJ2-5): GAGVSQSPSNKVTEKGKDVELRCDPISGHTALYWYRQSLGQGLEFLIYFQGNSAPDKSGLPSDRFSAERTGGSVSTLTIQRTQQEDSAVYLCASSLSWREIQETQYFGPGTRLLVL.